This TCR beta chain was identified during a study of shared clonotypes between healthy human individuals. Some clones are missing from TCRdb's copy, which holds only in-frame ones; the method was immunoSEQ multiplex PCR. The sample records about 1,500,000 clones, roughly 96% being singletons. The trim removed 2 bases at V and 3 bases at J, leaving 4 bases unmatched. The CDR3 extends over 15 amino acids. Germline V gene sequence: CDR1 ENHRY, CDR2 SYGVKD. Input material: naive CD4+ T cells sorted from blood. Regarding subset: CD45RA+ positively selected. V usage is TRBV10-3 and J usage is TRBJ2-7; 10 nucleotides align to TRBD2. This receptor was identified in a man aged 25-40 years in good health. CDR3 protein: CAISELAGAFYEQYF. In DNA, the CDR3 is TGTGCCATCAGTGAGCTAGCGGGAGCGTTCTACGAGCAGTACTTC.